This TCR beta chain was captured in a study of Graves' ophthalmopathy and Graves' hyperthyroidism. Findings and limits, study-wide: Blood was where most expanded thyroid clonotypes above 0.001 frequency also turned up.

Moderate-to-severe activity, CAS at least 3, NOSPECS at least 4 and duration under 3 months characterized donors with ophthalmopathy. Germline V gene lookup returns CDR1 MNHNY and CDR2 SVGAGI (reference sequence). V was pared by 6 bases and J by 2 bases, with 9 bases of the junction left unmatched. CDR3 length: 15 residues. Regarding this clonotype: The antigen remains unidentified.

As the template, RNA transcripts were used to amplify TCR beta CDR3 regions. The authors performed first-round RT-PCR with HTBI primers and then a second-round multiplex PCR. Using its own MiXCR run on the multiplex PCR reads, TCRdb lists one record per CDR3 protein. The table shows tens of thousands of distinct CDR3 sequences, with approximately 52% occurring only once. The receptor was isolated from an adult woman with Graves' ophthalmopathy. V is TRBV6-6 and J is TRBJ2-5; 7 bases are a match to TRBD1. Sequencing input: peripheral blood. CDR3 bases: TGTGCCAGCAGAAGGGCCGGGACAGCACAAGAGACCCAGTACTTC. Its protein product is CASRRAGTAQETQYF.